Listed here are 21 T cell receptor beta chains from one sample, sequenced in a study of cytomegalovirus exposure and HLA in healthy donors. The PCR contained 60 Vbeta and 13 Jbeta primers. Assay: immunoSEQ multiplex PCR; the TCRdb copy retains only in-frame clones and omits some. The sample shows some 88,000 clones, 60% to 70% of them seen only once. Sequencing input: PBMCs. These receptors all stem from a woman in her 30s in good health and CMV-seronegative.

The chain links TRBV19 to TRBJ1-5, with D possibly being TRBD1 (5 bases). There are 15 residues in the CDR3. Trimming stripped 1 base from V and 6 bases from J, with 13 bases between. Germline assignment: CDR1 LNHDA and CDR2 SQIVND (reference sequence). CDR3 in DNA: TGTGCCAGTAGTATAGTTTCAGGGATCGGTCAGCCCCAGCATTTT. Its protein product is CASSIVSGIGQPQHF. Full variable domain (outside the CDR3, taken from reference TRBV19 and TRBJ1-5): DGGITQSPKYLFRKEGQNVTLSCEQNLNHDAMYWYRQDPGQGLRLIYYSQIVNDFQKGDIAEGYSVSREKKESFPLTVTSAQKNPTAFYLCASSIVSGIGQPQHFGDGTRLSIL.

The chain uses TRBV4-2 and TRBJ2-7; 16 nucleotides match TRBD2. This CDR3 has 16 residues. The V and J ends lost 1 base and 7 bases, in that order; junction bases with no gene match: 4. The germline gives CDR1 LGHNA, CDR2 YNFKEQ. CDR3 nucleotides: TGTGCCAGCAGCCAAGCACCGGGACTAGCGGGAGGGGAGCAGTACTTC. Amino acids: CASSQAPGLAGGEQYF.

In its sample, this clone was seen a few times. This chain uses TRBV7-7 with TRBJ2-3; D is possibly TRBD1 (6 bases). Germline CDR1 reads SSHAT; CDR2 reads FNYEAQ (reference sequence). Trimming cost V 2 bases and J 4 bases, with 10 bases left between them. The CDR3 has 14 residues. The CDR3 loop is CASSLIQGSDTQYF. CDR3 bases: TGTGCCAGCAGCTTAATTCAGGGGTCAGATACGCAGTATTTT.

This rearrangement joins TRBV5-1 to TRBJ1-1, with 9 bases aligning to TRBD1. The germline CDR1 and CDR2 sequences are SGHRS and YFSETQ. The CDR3 contains 14 residues. Losses at the gene ends were 3 bases for V and 5 bases for J; bases not matched to a gene: 5. CDR3 in amino acids: CASSSTGGATEAFF. The CDR3 nucleotides are TGCGCCAGCAGCTCGACAGGGGGGGCGACTGAAGCTTTCTTT.

Only one count was recorded for this clone. The chain links TRBV29-1 to TRBJ2-2, with D possibly matching TRBD2 (5 bases). Trimming pared 4 bases from V and 5 bases from J, leaving 14 bases between. The germline V gene has CDR1 SQVTM and CDR2 ANQGSEA. The CDR3 runs to 14 residues. The CDR3 region has the DNA TGCAGCGTTGTCCTGCGAGGGAGTACCGGGGAGCTGTTTTTT. Translated: CSVVLRGSTGELFF.

This sequence joins TRBV5-6 and TRBJ1-6; D is ambiguous. This CDR3 comprises 15 residues. Germline loops: CDR1 SGHDT, CDR2 YYEEEE. Trimming pared 2 bases from V and 6 bases from J, leaving 12 bases between. CDR3 nucleotide sequence: TGTGCCAGCAGCTTCGGGCCTCGGGGTAATTCACCCCTCCACTTT. Its protein is CASSFGPRGNSPLHF.

The chain combines TRBV19 with TRBJ2-5, with 7 nucleotides matching TRBD2. V trimming: 4 bases; J trimming: 2 bases; junction bases outside the gene matches: 7. Germline V gene data show CDR1 as LNHDA and CDR2 as SQIVND (reference sequence). This CDR3 region has 15 residues. CDR3 residues: CASSRSGVGQETQYF. CDR3 DNA sequence: TGTGCCAGTAGTAGGAGCGGGGTGGGGCAAGAGACCCAGTACTTC.

CDR3 DNA sequence: TGCGCCAGCAGTACAGTCCAAGAGACCCAGTACTTC. It is translated as CASSTVQETQYF. The chain combines TRBV10-2 with TRBJ2-5, with D uncertain. The germline V gene encodes CDR1 WSHSY and CDR2 SAAADI. The CDR3 is 12 amino acids. Trimming shortened V by 5 bases and J by 1 base, and 5 bases separated the two germline ends.

The chain has TRBV6-1 and TRBJ1-5; D is possibly TRBD1 (5 bases). The CDR3 is 14 amino acids. Germline-derived CDR1 and CDR2 are MNHNS and SASEGT. The V end was cut by 3 bases, the J end by 3 bases, with 9 bases between. In DNA form, the CDR3 reads TGTGCCAGCAGTGACACAGGATACAATCAGCCCCAGCATTTT. It codes for CASSDTGYNQPQHF.

The chain links TRBV2 to TRBJ1-1; D perhaps matches TRBD1 (5 bases). V lost 3 bases to trimming and J lost 10 bases, with 21 bases between them. The CDR3 length is 15 residues. CDR1 SNHLY and CDR2 FYNNEI come from the germline V gene. CDR3 coding DNA: TGTGCCAGCAGTGACCCGGGGGGAACGTTTGTTGTAGCTTTCTTT. Translation gives CASSDPGGTFVVAFF.

Only one count was recorded for this clone. The chain has TRBV5-1 and TRBJ1-5; maybe TRBD1 (5 bases). CDR1 and CDR2 from the germline V gene are SGHRS and YFSETQ. The CDR3 is made up of 15 amino acids. Trimming removed 1 base from V and 3 bases from J, with 11 bases in between. CDR3 residues: CASSLLGQINQPQHF. The CDR3 DNA sequence: TGCGCCAGCAGCTTGCTGGGGCAGATCAATCAGCCCCAGCATTTT.

The chain has TRBV7-5 and TRBJ2-3; TRBD2 is taken as the D call from the table, unchecked against the DNA. TRBV7-5 is a documented pseudogene. The CDR3 has 17 residues. The chain's CDR3 is CVRSLAGSGGYTDTQYF. CDR3 in DNA: TGTGTCAGAAGCTTAGCAGGTAGCGGGGGTTACACAGATACGCAGTATTTT.

V usage is TRBV7-9 and J usage is TRBJ2-1; 11 nucleotides line up with TRBD2. Unmatched junction bases numbered 7, after V lost 5 bases and J lost 7 bases. The CDR3 loop spans 15 amino acids. The germline gives CDR1 SEHNR, CDR2 FQNEAQ (reference sequence). CDR3 amino acids: CASSRTSGPGNEQFF. The CDR3 DNA sequence: TGTGCCAGCAGCCGGACTAGCGGGCCGGGGAATGAGCAGTTCTTC.

A few counts support this clone. Other nucleotide sequences in the sample specify the same CDR3. V is TRBV28 and J is TRBJ2-7; a possible D gene is TRBD1 (5 bases). This CDR3 contains 14 residues. The germline V gene encodes CDR1 MDHEN and CDR2 SYDVKM. The V gene lost 1 base and the J gene lost 3 bases, with 10 bases spanning the gap. The CDR3 spells CASSLFVGDYEQYF. The CDR3 DNA reads TGTGCCAGCAGTTTATTCGTAGGGGACTACGAGCAGTACTTC.

This chain connects TRBV10-3 to TRBJ2-1; 12 nucleotides align to TRBD2. The CDR3 loop spans 16 amino acids. Germline V gene sequence: CDR1 ENHRY, CDR2 SYGVKD. Trimming at V came to 5 bases and at J to 3 bases, leaving 5 bases not matched to a gene. The CDR3 loop is CAISYPLAGGYNEQFF. The CDR3 coding sequence is TGTGCCATCAGTTACCCACTAGCGGGAGGCTACAATGAGCAGTTCTTC.

The chain combines TRBV5-4 with TRBJ2-1, with TRBD2 matching over 11 bases. CDR1 and CDR2 from the germline V gene are SGHNT and YYREEE (reference sequence). J gave up 7 bases and V 2 bases, and 5 bases lay outside the gene matches. This CDR3 has 15 amino acids. The DNA for the CDR3 is TGTGCCAGCAGCTTAAGGGTAGCGGGGGGGAATGAGCAGTTCTTC. Protein: CASSLRVAGGNEQFF.

The chain recombines TRBV6-5 with TRBJ2-7; 7 bases map to TRBD1. CDR1 MNHEY and CDR2 SVGAGI come from the germline V gene. After removal of 2 bases from V and 13 bases from J, the junction contained 17 bases not matched to a gene. The length of the CDR3 is 15 residues. CDR3 DNA sequence: TGTGCCAGCAGTTACCGACCCCGGGACAGCACTAACTTTTACTTC. It encodes CASSYRPRDSTNFYF.

The genes are TRBV5-1 and TRBJ1-2; tentative D call: TRBD1 (6 bases). V lost 4 bases and J lost 8, with 15 bases in between. CDR3 size: 13 residues. Germline V gene sequence: CDR1 SGHRS, CDR2 YFSETQ. The CDR3 DNA is TGCGCCAGCAGCCCCACAGGGCGCAGCGGCTACACCTTC. This encodes CASSPTGRSGYTF.

The chain joins TRBV7-9 to TRBJ2-3; possible D gene TRBD2, 6 bases. The CDR3 sequence is 14 residues long. CDR1 is SEHNR, CDR2 FQNEAQ, per germline (reference sequence). The germline V and J ends were trimmed by 5 bases and 4 bases, with 13 bases remaining between them. In DNA, the CDR3 is TGTGCCAGCAGCCGGGACTCCCTGGCAGATACGCAGTATTTT. Its protein is CASSRDSLADTQYF.

This clone was seen once. One junction end disagrees with the germline gene, perhaps due to a read error. Other DNA sequences in the same sample also yield this CDR3. The chain recombines TRBV30 with TRBJ2-3; 7 nucleotides line up with TRBD2. The CDR3 covers 13 residues. Germline V gives CDR1 GTSNPN, CDR2 SVGIG (reference sequence). The CDR3 nucleotides are TGCGCCTGGAGCGGGGACTTCACAGATACGCAGTATTTT. Translation gives CAWSGDFTDTQYF.

The chain is built from TRBV4-3 and TRBJ1-6; D is uncertain. Germline-derived CDR1 and CDR2 are LGHNA and YSLEER. There are 15 residues in the CDR3. Trimming removed 1 base from V and 11 bases from J, with 15 bases in between. CDR3 protein: CASSQGATEKAPLHF. For the CDR3, the DNA is TGCGCCAGCAGCCAAGGTGCGACTGAAAAGGCACCCCTCCACTTT.